This T cell receptor beta chain was identified during a study of Ad26.COV2.S vaccination and SARS-CoV-2 variants (dated by TCRdb to the early 2020s). The study in broad terms: Vaccine-arm donors were drawn from COV1001, a multicentre, randomized, double-blind, placebo-controlled phase I-IIa trial of Ad26.COV2.S in healthy adults. Dosing of Ad26.COV2.S was intramuscular, at either 5x10^10 or 1x10^11 viral particles, delivered as one shot or as two shots spaced 56 days apart. TCRbeta repertoire sequencing was used to assess the specificity and breadth of SARS-CoV-2-reactive T cell receptors after Ad26.COV2.S vaccination. The TCR-sequenced set comprised about 32 samples: approximately 19 Ad26.COV2.S vaccine recipients, 5 placebo recipients and 8 SARS-CoV-2 convalescent individuals. Participants in the trial were split at random into five groups of five each, receiving low-dose or high-dose Ad26.COV2.S once or twice, or else placebo on both occasions. Investigators remained blinded to trial group allocation during experiments and outcome assessment. What the authors observed across the whole study: The authors noted that the TCR breadth and depth analyses may have underestimated total T cell responses. Compared with placebo recipients, Ad26.COV2.S recipients showed higher spike-specific TCR breadth (P = 0.0014). Substantial breadth of spike-specific CD8+ and CD4+ T cell responses was reported after vaccination. Comparing responses between vaccine doses or regimens was not something the study was powered to do. Non-spike TCR breadth was comparable between vaccine and placebo recipients, consistent with the vaccine containing only spike.

There are 16 amino acids in the CDR3, from cysteine to phenylalanine inclusive. Only the CDR3 region is kept as DNA, spanning 48 bases read in frame from base 1. From the germline V gene, CDR1 is LGHNA and CDR2 is YNFKEQ. Trimmed from V: 2 bases; trimmed from J: 4 bases; junction bases lacking a gene match: 4. The immunoSEQ Assay was used to sequence TCRbeta CDR3 regions. After extraction, genomic DNA underwent amplification by bias-controlled multiplex PCR, followed by high-throughput sequencing. Concerning the study's data processing: Collapsing and filtering of sequences were performed to quantify the absolute abundance of each unique TCRbeta CDR3 region. T cell fraction was estimated by normalizing TCRbeta template counts to usable DNA, with usable DNA measured through amplification of reference genes found in all nucleated cells. Repertoire TCRs were annotated as SARS-CoV-2-specific when V gene, CDR3 amino acid sequence and J gene were exactly matched to a known reactive TCR set. The reference SARS-CoV-2 TCR set was obtained from MIRA and was filtered for enrichment in COVID-19-positive ImmuneCODE repertoires, whereby public or cross-reactive TCRs were removed. Drawing on the MIRA antigens, annotated TCRs were analysed further at the level of specific ORF or position within ORF. Breadth was defined as annotated unique rearrangements over total unique productive rearrangements; depth was the summed frequency of those rearrangements. Group comparisons of TCR breadth used two-sided Wilcoxon rank-sum tests. Sourced from immuneACCESS, this table was stored by TCRdb with only in-frame sequences that have V and J called. A share of the clones is absent; for the studies checked, an unresolved V gene accounts for under half, and the remainder has no known explanation. V, J and clone size derive from that table, while D and trimming were established from the DNA sequence. The sample table shows about 350,000 clones, and 80% to 90% are seen once. The ten largest clones represent 5% of the sample.

A remark on this clone: Its target antigen remains unknown. Base qualities were left out, and no much larger clone turns up one base away.

This specimen's treatment or condition label, per the study, means: over 15 received Ad26.COV2.S at low or high dose, single or two shots; 5 received placebo; per-sample allocation not given. For vaccine and placebo recipients, the sequenced repertoires came from samples collected on day 63 after the first injection. Cohort 1b enrolled 25 to 30 adults aged 18-55 years at a single site in Boston, USA, between 29 July and 7 August 2020. Ad26.COV2.S consisted of a replication-incompetent adenovirus type 26 vector by which a prefusion-stabilized SARS-CoV-2 spike protein from the original Wuhan strain was expressed.

The V and J segments used are TRBV4-2 and TRBJ1-4, with 10 junctional bases fitting TRBD1. Sequenced material: peripheral blood, taken in a trial of Ad26.COV2.S vaccine versus placebo. This clonotype was obtained from a person between 18 and 60 years old who received the Ad26.COV2.S COVID-19 vaccine or a placebo. The sequence in DNA is TGTGCCAGCAGCCAAATGGGACAGGGGAATAATGAAAAACTGTTTTTT. This sequence encodes CASSQMGQGNNEKLFF.